A selection of T cell receptor beta chains follows, all from one sample in a study of PD-L1 blockade in urothelial cancer. The method was immunoSEQ multiplex PCR; TCRdb's version includes in-frame clones alone and lacks a portion of them. The sample consists of around 47,000 clones, 82% of them appearing once. The sample in question was PBMCs, obtained around atezolizumab (anti-PD-L1) treatment. Receptor source: a man aged 55 to 70 with urothelial cancer. The CDR3 runs from the conserved cysteine through the conserved F or W. A D gene is named only where the DNA matches it firmly. Clone size is not always given. Where it is, it says once, few, many or a class for expanded clones.

TGCGCCAGCAGTCCACGGGACAGATCGTACGAGCAGTACTTC CASSPRDRSYEQYF TRBJ2-7 NA TRBD1 TRBV23-1
TGTGCCAGCAGTAAAGACAGGGGGCTTTCCTACGAGCAGTACTTC CASSKDRGLSYEQYF TRBJ2-7 NA TRBD1 TRBV2
TGTGCCAGCAGCCCCGCAGCGGGGCGCATTGATGAGCAGTTCTTC CASSPAAGRIDEQFF TRBJ2-1 NA TRBD2 TRBV11-3
TGTGCCAGCAGCGAGCAGGGGTTGGCCAAAAACATTCAGTACTTC CASSEQGLAKNIQYF TRBJ2-4 NA NA TRBV25-1
TGTGCCAGCAGCCCTTCTACGGGTAACACTGAAGCTTTCTTT CASSPSTGNTEAFF TRBJ1-1 NA NA TRBV7-2
TGTGCCAGCAGCTTGCAGGGGTCTGGAAACACCATATATTTT CASSLQGSGNTIYF TRBJ1-3 NA NA TRBV5-8
TGCGCCAGCAGTCCGGGACAGGCTAACTATGGCTACACCTTC CASSPGQANYGYTF TRBJ1-2 few TRBD1 TRBV10-1
TGTGCCAGCACCCCAATCTCCCGGGGGTTCCACGAGCAGTACTTC CASTPISRGFHEQYF TRBJ2-7 NA NA TRBV28
TGTGCCAGCAGCTTCTCTAGCGGGGTCTATGAGCAGTTCTTC CASSFSSGVYEQFF TRBJ2-1 NA TRBD2 TRBV7-6
TGTGCCACCCAGGGTCCCTCCACCTACGAGCAGTACTTC CATQGPSTYEQYF TRBJ2-7 once NA TRBV19
TGTGCCACCAGCAGAGATCGACGGAGGGATGAGCAGTTCTTC CATSRDRRRDEQFF TRBJ2-1 NA NA TRBV15
TGTGCCAGCAGTGTTAGCGACGAGACGCAGTATTTT CASSVSDETQYF TRBJ2-3 NA NA TRBV2
TGTGCCAGTAGTATTGGACAGGGCTTGAACACTGAAGCTTTCTTT CASSIGQGLNTEAFF TRBJ1-1 NA TRBD1 TRBV19
TGCGCCAGCAGCCTGACAGGGTCCGGAGATACGCAGTATTTT CASSLTGSGDTQYF TRBJ2-3 NA TRBD1 TRBV10-2
TGTGCCAGCAGTTACTCGGCGGTTGGGGCTGGATATGGCTACACCTTC CASSYSAVGAGYGYTF TRBJ1-2 NA NA TRBV6-5
TGTGCCAGCAAGGGACAACCGAACACTGAAGCTTTCTTT CASKGQPNTEAFF TRBJ1-1 NA NA TRBV6-6
TGTGCCAGCAGTTTACGCACTAGCGGGGGGCCCTCAACCTACGAGCAGTACTTC CASSLRTSGGPSTYEQYF TRBJ2-7 NA TRBD2 TRBV27
TGTGCCAGCAGCTCAGTTGGACAGGGTTATGGCTACACCTTC CASSSVGQGYGYTF TRBJ1-2 NA TRBD1 TRBV6-5
TGTGCCAGCAGTTCGGGCGGGGCTGGGGCCAACGTCCTGACTTTC CASSSGGAGANVLTF TRBJ2-6 once NA TRBV6-5
TGTGCCAGCACCGAGCGGGGACAGGGAGGCAATGAGCAGTTCTTC CASTERGQGGNEQFF TRBJ2-1 NA TRBD1 TRBV27
TGCGCCAGCAGCCAAGATACAGGGTCCGGGGAGCTGTTTTTT CASSQDTGSGELFF TRBJ2-2 NA NA TRBV4-1
TGTGCCAGCTCAGAACGACAGGCAACTAATGAAAAACTGTTTTTT CASSERQATNEKLFF TRBJ1-4 NA NA TRBV18
TGTGCCAGCAGCATATTCCCTCGCGGGAGGGCCGGGAAGGAGACCCAGTACTTC CASSIFPRGRAGKETQYF TRBJ2-5 few TRBD2 TRBV7-2
TGCAGCGTTGAAGAGGGGCCAGGAAACACCATATATTTT CSVEEGPGNTIYF TRBJ1-3 NA NA TRBV29-1
TGTGCCAGCAGCTCCGGACAGGGTAAATTGGACATTCAGTACTTC CASSSGQGKLDIQYF TRBJ2-4 once TRBD1 TRBV9
TGTGCCAGCAGTTTGTGGGACAACAACTATGGCTACACCTTC CASSLWDNNYGYTF TRBJ1-2 NA NA TRBV28
TGTGCCAGCAGTCGTGACAGGGGGACCTACAATGAGCAGTTCTTC CASSRDRGTYNEQFF TRBJ2-1 NA TRBD1 TRBV7-2
TGTGCCAGCAGCTCTCGGGGGGGGGTTGTATACGAGCAGTACTTC CASSSRGGVVYEQYF TRBJ2-7 NA TRBD2 TRBV7-9
TGTGCCAGCAGCCAAGAGTTAGAGACTCCAAGTGGGGAGCTGTTTTTT CASSQELETPSGELFF TRBJ2-2 NA NA TRBV4-2
TGCGCCAGCAGACCTGGGACAGGGGGCAGCTCACCCCTCCACTTT CASRPGTGGSSPLHF TRBJ1-6 NA TRBD1 TRBV5-1
TGTGCCAGCAGTTCCCTTCGGACAGGAGGGGCCATATATTTT CASSSLRTGGAIYF TRBJ1-3 NA TRBD1 TRBV28
TGTGCCAGCAGCCCACAGGGGTATCAGCCCCAGCATTTT CASSPQGYQPQHF TRBJ1-5 once TRBD1 TRBV7-9
TGTGCCAGTAGTAGCTGGGGCGGGACGAGGTTTAATGAGCAGTTCTTC CASSSWGGTRFNEQFF TRBJ2-1 few NA TRBV19
TGCGCCAGCAGCTTAAAGTCGACTAGCGGGAGGGTTGAGACCCAGTACTTC CASSLKSTSGRVETQYF TRBJ2-5 NA TRBD2 TRBV5-1
TGTGCCAGCAGCTACGGGACTAGCGGGAGGGCTCGGTACAATGAGCAGTTCTTC CASSYGTSGRARYNEQFF TRBJ2-1 NA NA TRBV12-1
TGTGCCAGTAAGGTCGCAAGCGGGGACCAAGAGACCCAGTACTTC CASKVASGDQETQYF TRBJ2-5 NA TRBD2 TRBV19
TGTGCCACCTTTTTGGGACAGGGACTTAGCTATGGCTACACCTTC CATFLGQGLSYGYTF TRBJ1-2 NA TRBD1 TRBV28
TGCGCCAGCAACGGACAAGGCAATGAGCAGTTCTTC CASNGQGNEQFF TRBJ2-1 NA NA TRBV10-1
TGCGCCAGCAGCTCCGGGGGAGCTGGAGATACGCAGTATTTT CASSSGGAGDTQYF TRBJ2-3 NA NA TRBV5-1
TGTGCCTGGATCCAACAGGGGGAAATCACTGAAGCTTTCTTT CAWIQQGEITEAFF TRBJ1-1 NA TRBD1 TRBV30
TGTGCCAGCAGCCAAGTAAGGGGGTGGAACTATGGCTACACCTTC CASSQVRGWNYGYTF TRBJ1-2 NA NA TRBV14
TGTGCCAGCAGCTTAGAGGGACTAGGCACAGATACGCAGTATTTT CASSLEGLGTDTQYF TRBJ2-3 NA TRBD2 TRBV7-2
TGTGCCAGCAGCTTACCGCGGGGGGGCGACACCGGGGAGCTGTTTTTT CASSLPRGGDTGELFF TRBJ2-2 few TRBD2 TRBV7-2
TGTGCCAGCAATAGCCGGGACAGGGGTTCATATAGCAATCAGCCCCAGCATTTT CASNSRDRGSYSNQPQHF TRBJ1-5 NA TRBD1 TRBV28
TGTGCCAGCAGTCGAGCGGGGGGGCGCAATGAGCAGTTCTTC CASSRAGGRNEQFF TRBJ2-1 once TRBD2 TRBV6-1
TGTGCCAGTAGTGGCGGGAGGGCCCGGAGCTCCTACAATGAGCAGTTCTTC CASSGGRARSSYNEQFF TRBJ2-1 NA TRBD2 TRBV19
TGCGCCAGCATGGGACAGGGCAACACTGAAGCTTTCTTT CASMGQGNTEAFF TRBJ1-1 NA TRBD1 TRBV10-1
TGTGCCAGCTCACTGGGGACACCCCCGAACACTGAAGCTTTCTTT CASSLGTPPNTEAFF TRBJ1-1 NA NA TRBV18
TGTGCCTGGATCGCTATCCTTCCCGACAGGACGCGCACTGAAGCTTTCTTT CAWIAILPDRTRTEAFF TRBJ1-1 NA NA TRBV30
TGTGCCAGCTCACGACAGGGTTTGAACACTGAAGCTTTCTTT CASSRQGLNTEAFF TRBJ1-1 NA TRBD1 TRBV18
TGTGCCAGCAGTATATCTGGTAGTCTGGGGCACTATGGCTACACCTTC CASSISGSLGHYGYTF TRBJ1-2 NA NA TRBV28
TGTGCCAGTAGTACTCGGACAGCCGGCTCTGGAAACACCATATATTTT CASSTRTAGSGNTIYF TRBJ1-3 few NA TRBV19
TGCAGCGTTGAAGGGGGAGCCCACGAGCAGTACTTC CSVEGGAHEQYF TRBJ2-7 NA NA TRBV29-1
TGTGCAAGTCGCTTCCTGAGCGGGGAACTCGACGAGCAGTACTTC CASRFLSGELDEQYF TRBJ2-7 NA NA TRBV12-2
TGTGCCAGCAGCGGGGGCCAAGCGGAGACCCAGTACTTC CASSGGQAETQYF TRBJ2-5 once NA TRBV5-4
TGTGCCAGCACCCTAGCGCCGAGCTCCTACAATGAGCAGTTCTTC CASTLAPSSYNEQFF TRBJ2-1 NA NA TRBV2